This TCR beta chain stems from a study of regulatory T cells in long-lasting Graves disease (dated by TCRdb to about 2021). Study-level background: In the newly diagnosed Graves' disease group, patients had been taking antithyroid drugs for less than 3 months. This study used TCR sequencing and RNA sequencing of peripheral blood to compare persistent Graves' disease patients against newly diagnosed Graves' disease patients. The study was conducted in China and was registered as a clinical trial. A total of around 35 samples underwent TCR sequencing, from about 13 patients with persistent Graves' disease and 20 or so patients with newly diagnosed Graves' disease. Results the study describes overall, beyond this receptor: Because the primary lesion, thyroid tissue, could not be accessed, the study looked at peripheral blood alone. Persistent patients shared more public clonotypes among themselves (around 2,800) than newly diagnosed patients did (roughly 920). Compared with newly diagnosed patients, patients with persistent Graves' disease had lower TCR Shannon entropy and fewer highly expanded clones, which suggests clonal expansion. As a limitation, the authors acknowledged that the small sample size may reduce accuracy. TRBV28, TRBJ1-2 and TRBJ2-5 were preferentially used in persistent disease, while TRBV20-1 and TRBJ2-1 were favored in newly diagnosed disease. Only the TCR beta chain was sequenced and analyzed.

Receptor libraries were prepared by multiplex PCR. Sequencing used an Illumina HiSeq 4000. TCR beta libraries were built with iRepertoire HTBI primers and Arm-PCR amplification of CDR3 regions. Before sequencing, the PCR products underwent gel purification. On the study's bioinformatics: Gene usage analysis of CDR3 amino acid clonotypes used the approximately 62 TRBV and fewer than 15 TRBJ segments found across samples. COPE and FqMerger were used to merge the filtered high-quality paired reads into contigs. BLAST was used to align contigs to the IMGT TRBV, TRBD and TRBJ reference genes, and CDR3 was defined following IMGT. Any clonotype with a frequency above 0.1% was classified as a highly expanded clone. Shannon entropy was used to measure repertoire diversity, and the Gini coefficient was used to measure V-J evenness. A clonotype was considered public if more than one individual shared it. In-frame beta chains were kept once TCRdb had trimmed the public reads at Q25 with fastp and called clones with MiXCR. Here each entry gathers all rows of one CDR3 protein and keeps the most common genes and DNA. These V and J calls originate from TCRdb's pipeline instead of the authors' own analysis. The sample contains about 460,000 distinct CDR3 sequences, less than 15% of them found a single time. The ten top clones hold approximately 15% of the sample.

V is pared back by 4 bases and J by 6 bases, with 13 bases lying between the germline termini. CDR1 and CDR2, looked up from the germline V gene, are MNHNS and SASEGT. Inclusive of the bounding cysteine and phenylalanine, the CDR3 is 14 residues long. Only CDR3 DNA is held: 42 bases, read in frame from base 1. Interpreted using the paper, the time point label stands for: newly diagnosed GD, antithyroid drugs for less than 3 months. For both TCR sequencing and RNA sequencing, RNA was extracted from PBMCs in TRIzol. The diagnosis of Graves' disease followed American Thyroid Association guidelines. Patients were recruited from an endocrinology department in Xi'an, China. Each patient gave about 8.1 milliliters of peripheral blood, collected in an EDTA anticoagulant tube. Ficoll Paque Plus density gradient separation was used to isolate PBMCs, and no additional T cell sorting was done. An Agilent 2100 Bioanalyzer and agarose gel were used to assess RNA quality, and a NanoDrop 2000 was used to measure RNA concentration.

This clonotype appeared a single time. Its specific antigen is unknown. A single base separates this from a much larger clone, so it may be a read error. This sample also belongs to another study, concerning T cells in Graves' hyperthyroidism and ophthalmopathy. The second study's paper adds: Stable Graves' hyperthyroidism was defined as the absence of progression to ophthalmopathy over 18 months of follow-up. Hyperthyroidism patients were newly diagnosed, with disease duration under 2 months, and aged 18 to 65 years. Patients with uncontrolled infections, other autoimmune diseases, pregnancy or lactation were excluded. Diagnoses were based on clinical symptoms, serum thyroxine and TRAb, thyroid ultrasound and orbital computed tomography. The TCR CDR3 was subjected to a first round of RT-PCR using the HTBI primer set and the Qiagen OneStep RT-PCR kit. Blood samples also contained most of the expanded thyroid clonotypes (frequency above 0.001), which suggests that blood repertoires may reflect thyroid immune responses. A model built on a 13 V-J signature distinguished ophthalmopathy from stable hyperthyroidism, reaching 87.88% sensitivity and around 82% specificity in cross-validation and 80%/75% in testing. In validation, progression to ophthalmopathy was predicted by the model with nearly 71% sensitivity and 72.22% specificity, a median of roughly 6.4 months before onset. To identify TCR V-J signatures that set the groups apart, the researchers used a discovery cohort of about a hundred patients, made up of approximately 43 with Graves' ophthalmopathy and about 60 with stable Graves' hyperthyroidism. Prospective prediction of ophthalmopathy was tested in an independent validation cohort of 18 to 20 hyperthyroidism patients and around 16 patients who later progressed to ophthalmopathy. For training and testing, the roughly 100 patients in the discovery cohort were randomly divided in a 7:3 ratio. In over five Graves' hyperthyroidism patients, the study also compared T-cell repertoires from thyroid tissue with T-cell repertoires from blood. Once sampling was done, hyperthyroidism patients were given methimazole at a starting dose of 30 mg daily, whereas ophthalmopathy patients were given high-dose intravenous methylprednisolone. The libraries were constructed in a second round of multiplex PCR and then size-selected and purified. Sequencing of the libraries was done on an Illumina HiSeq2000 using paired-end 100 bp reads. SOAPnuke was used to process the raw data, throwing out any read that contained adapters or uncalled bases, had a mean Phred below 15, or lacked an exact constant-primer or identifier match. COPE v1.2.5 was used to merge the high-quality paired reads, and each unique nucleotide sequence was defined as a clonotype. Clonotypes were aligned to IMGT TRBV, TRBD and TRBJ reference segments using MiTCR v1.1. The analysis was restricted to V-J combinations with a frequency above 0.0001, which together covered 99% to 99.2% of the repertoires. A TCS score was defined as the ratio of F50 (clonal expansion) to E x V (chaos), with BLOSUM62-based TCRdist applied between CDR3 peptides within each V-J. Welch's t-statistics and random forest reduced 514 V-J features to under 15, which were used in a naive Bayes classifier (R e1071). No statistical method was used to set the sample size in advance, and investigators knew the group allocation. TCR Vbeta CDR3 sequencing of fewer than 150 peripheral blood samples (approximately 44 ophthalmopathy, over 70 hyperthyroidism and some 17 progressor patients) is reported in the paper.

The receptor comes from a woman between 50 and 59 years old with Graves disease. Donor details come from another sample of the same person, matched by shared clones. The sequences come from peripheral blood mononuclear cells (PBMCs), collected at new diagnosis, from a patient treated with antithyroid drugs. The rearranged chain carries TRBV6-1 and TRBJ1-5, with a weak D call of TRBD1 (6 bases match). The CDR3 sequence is CASSGQQGGQPQHF. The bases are TGTGCCAGCAGTGGACAACAGGGCGGTCAGCCCCAGCATTTT.